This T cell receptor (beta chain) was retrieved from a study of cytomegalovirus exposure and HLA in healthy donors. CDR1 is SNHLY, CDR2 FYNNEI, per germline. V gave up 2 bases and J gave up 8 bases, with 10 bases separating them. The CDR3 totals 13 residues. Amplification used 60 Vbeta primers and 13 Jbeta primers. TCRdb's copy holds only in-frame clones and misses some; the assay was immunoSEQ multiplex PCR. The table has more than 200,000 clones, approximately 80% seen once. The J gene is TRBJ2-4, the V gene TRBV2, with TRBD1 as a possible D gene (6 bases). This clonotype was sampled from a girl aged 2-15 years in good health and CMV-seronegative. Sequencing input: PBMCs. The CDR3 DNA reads TGTGCCAGCAGTGAATTACAGGGTGACATTCAGTACTTC. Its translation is CASSELQGDIQYF.